This TCR beta chain was sequenced in a study of Ad26.COV2.S vaccination and SARS-CoV-2 variants. Across the whole study: Once or twice, 56 days apart, Ad26.COV2.S was delivered intramuscularly.

Trimming removed 7 bases from V and 4 bases from J, with 6 bases in between. Germline V gene sequence: CDR1 SGDLS, CDR2 YYNGEE. The CDR3 totals 11 residues. Sequenced by immunoSEQ multiplex PCR; TCRdb stores in-frame clones only, minus some. Among about 280,000 clones listed, more than 70% were seen once. On this clone: Its antigen is unknown.

Study results and limitations: Substantial response breadth was reportedly seen for spike-specific CD8+ and CD4+ T cells after vaccination. The analyses of TCR breadth and depth may have understated the size of total T cell responses.

Treatment specified: roughly 19 received Ad26.COV2.S at low or high dose, single or two shots; five or six received placebo; per-sample allocation not given. Sampling took place 63 days after the first vaccine or placebo injection. This specimen consisted of peripheral blood, obtained in a trial of Ad26.COV2.S vaccine versus placebo. This clonotype was obtained from a person aged 18-60 years who received the Ad26.COV2.S COVID-19 vaccine or a placebo. The chain has TRBV9 and TRBJ1-3; a possible D gene is TRBD1 (5 bases). Written as DNA, the CDR3 is TGTGCCAGCGGGGGAGGAAACACCATATATTTT. Its protein product is CASGGGNTIYF.